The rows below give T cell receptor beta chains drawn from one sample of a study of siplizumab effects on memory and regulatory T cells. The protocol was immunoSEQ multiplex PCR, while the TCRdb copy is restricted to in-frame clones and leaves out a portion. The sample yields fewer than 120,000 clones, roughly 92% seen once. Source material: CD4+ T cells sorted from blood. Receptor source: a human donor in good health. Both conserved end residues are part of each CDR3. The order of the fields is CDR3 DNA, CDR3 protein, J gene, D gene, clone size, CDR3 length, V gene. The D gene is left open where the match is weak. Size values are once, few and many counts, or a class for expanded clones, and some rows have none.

TGTGCCAGCAGCCCCCCCGGGACTTACACAGATACGCAGTATTTT	CASSPPGTYTDTQYF	TRBJ2-3	.	.	15	TRBV7-9
TGTGCCAGCAGCCACCTGCGCGGGGCCGGGGAGCTGTTTTTT	CASSHLRGAGELFF	TRBJ2-2	.	.	14	TRBV5-6
TGCGCCAGCAGCTCACAAGCCTACGAGCAGTACTTC	CASSSQAYEQYF	TRBJ2-7	.	.	12	TRBV5-1
TGTGCCAGCAGTTCTCCCGGCATGAACACTGAAGCTTTCTTT	CASSSPGMNTEAFF	TRBJ1-1	.	.	14	TRBV6-5
TGTGCCAGCAGAACTTCACTTGGGGTGTATACGCAGTATTTT	CASRTSLGVYTQYF	TRBJ2-3	.	once	14	TRBV27
TGTGCCAGCAGTTACGACAGGGGGGTTTATCAGCCCCAGCATTTT	CASSYDRGVYQPQHF	TRBJ1-5	TRBD1	.	15	TRBV7-8
TGTGCCAGCAGCCATGGCGGGACTAGCGGGAGGATGGTGGAAGAGACCCAGTACTTC	CASSHGGTSGRMVEETQYF	TRBJ2-5	TRBD2	.	19	TRBV14
TGTGCCAGCAGTGAATTGGGGGGGGGCTCCACAGATACGCAGTATTTT	CASSELGGGSTDTQYF	TRBJ2-3	.	.	16	TRBV6-1
TGTGCCAGCAGCCAACCAGCGGGGGGGCAAGAGACCCAGTACTTC	CASSQPAGGQETQYF	TRBJ2-5	TRBD2	.	15	TRBV7-9
TGTGCCATCAGTTTGGGACAGGGGGCTCCAGATACGCAGTATTTT	CAISLGQGAPDTQYF	TRBJ2-3	TRBD1	.	15	TRBV10-3
TGTGCCAGCTCACCACCGGTTCGGAGTGAAGCTTTCTTT	CASSPPVRSEAFF	TRBJ1-1	.	.	13	TRBV18
TGCGCCAGCAGCCCAGACAGGGGGAAGTATGGCTACACCTTC	CASSPDRGKYGYTF	TRBJ1-2	TRBD1	.	14	TRBV5-1
TGTGCCAGTCTCAAAGGACAGGCCTTCTATGGCTACACCTTC	CASLKGQAFYGYTF	TRBJ1-2	TRBD1	.	14	TRBV7-2
TGTGCCAGCAGCCGAAGCCGGGACAATGAGGATCAGCCCCAGCATTTT	CASSRSRDNEDQPQHF	TRBJ1-5	.	.	16	TRBV21-1
TGTGCCAGCAGCAGACTGGACAGTGGCCTGGGAGGCTACACCTTC	CASSRLDSGLGGYTF	TRBJ1-2	.	.	15	TRBV5-8
TGTGCCAGCAGCGGGGGATGGGGGACTAGCGGGATTTACGAGCAGTACTTC	CASSGGWGTSGIYEQYF	TRBJ2-7	TRBD2	.	17	TRBV11-2
TGTGCCAGCCGGACAGCGAACACCGGGGAGCTGTTTTTT	CASRTANTGELFF	TRBJ2-2	.	once	13	TRBV25-1
TGTGCCATAGCACTCGAACGCAACTATGGCTACACCTTC	CAIALERNYGYTF	TRBJ1-2	.	.	13	TRBV10-3
TGTGCCAGCAGCCCCCACGGGACAGGGGGCGGGCTTTATGGCTACACCTTC	CASSPHGTGGGLYGYTF	TRBJ1-2	TRBD1	.	17	TRBV7-9
TGCGCCAGCAGCTTGGGGGACAGTGTGATTCCCTATGGCTACACCTTC	CASSLGDSVIPYGYTF	TRBJ1-2	TRBD1	.	16	TRBV5-1
TGTGCCAGCAGCTTATACAGGACAGGGGGCGGGGAGCTGTTTTTT	CASSLYRTGGGELFF	TRBJ2-2	TRBD1	.	15	TRBV7-2
TGTGCCACCAGCAGAGCGGGACAGTTCAGTGGGGAGCAGTACTTC	CATSRAGQFSGEQYF	TRBJ2-5	TRBD1	.	15	TRBV15
TGTGCCAGCTCACCAGCCAGAAACTATGGCTACACCTTC	CASSPARNYGYTF	TRBJ1-2	.	.	13	TRBV18
TGTGCCAGCAGCGACTTGAAGTGGAACGAGCAGTACTTC	CASSDLKWNEQYF	TRBJ2-7	.	.	13	TRBV11-2
TGTGCCAGCAGCTTAAATAGGGCCCACGGAGACACGCAGTATTTT	CASSLNRAHGDTQYF	TRBJ2-3	.	.	15	TRBV11-3
TGTGCCAGCGCAGGACAGAACTATGGCTACACCTTC	CASAGQNYGYTF	TRBJ1-2	.	.	12	TRBV2
TGTGCCAGCAGCCTCCAGGGACCGAGCACCGGGGAGCTGTTTTTT	CASSLQGPSTGELFF	TRBJ2-2	.	once	15	TRBV7-9
TGTGCCAGCAGCTTAGGGCTAGCGGGACCCCAAGAGACCCAGTACTTC	CASSLGLAGPQETQYF	TRBJ2-5	TRBD2	once	16	TRBV5-4
TGTGCCAGCAGCTTCCCCAGTGCCGGGGCCAACGTCCTGACTTTC	CASSFPSAGANVLTF	TRBJ2-6	.	.	15	TRBV7-3
TGTGCCTGGAGTGGACAGACTGAAGCTTTCTTT	CAWSGQTEAFF	TRBJ1-1	.	.	11	TRBV30
TGTGCCATCAGGCCTAGCGGGAGATATGAGCAGTTCTTC	CAIRPSGRYEQFF	TRBJ2-1	TRBD2	.	13	TRBV10-3
TGCGCCAGCAGCTTCCCCGGGGTGGATACGCAGTATTTT	CASSFPGVDTQYF	TRBJ2-3	.	once	13	TRBV5-1
TGTGCCAGCAGTGGACAGGTCTACGAGCAGTACTTC	CASSGQVYEQYF	TRBJ2-7	.	once	12	TRBV6-1
TGCGCCAGCAGCCAAGGGCCCCGGGGACAGGGACAAGCCAAAAACATTCAGTACTTC	CASSQGPRGQGQAKNIQYF	TRBJ2-4	TRBD1	.	19	TRBV4-1
TGTGCCAGCAATTTAGCGGCCTACGAGCAGTACTTC	CASNLAAYEQYF	TRBJ2-7	.	.	12	TRBV2
TGTGCCAGCAGTGCCAGGGTTTTGGGTGAAGCTTTCTTT	CASSARVLGEAFF	TRBJ1-1	.	.	13	TRBV28
TGTGCCAGCAGCCCACGAGGGCAGGGCAGTCCAGACGAAGCTTTCTTT	CASSPRGQGSPDEAFF	TRBJ1-1	.	.	16	TRBV9
TGTGCCAGCAGCCCACCGACAGGGATCGACTATGGCTACACCTTC	CASSPPTGIDYGYTF	TRBJ1-2	TRBD1	.	15	TRBV7-2
TGTGCCAGCAGCCCCGGGGACAGGGGGCAGCCAACTAATGAAAAACTGTTTTTT	CASSPGDRGQPTNEKLFF	TRBJ1-4	TRBD1	once	18	TRBV7-9
TGTGCCATCAGGGGGTGGGGAAATCAGCCCCAGCATTTT	CAIRGWGNQPQHF	TRBJ1-5	.	.	13	TRBV10-3
TGTGCCAGCAGCCAACGGGTCCTCACAGATACGCAGTATTTT	CASSQRVLTDTQYF	TRBJ2-3	.	.	14	TRBV27
TGTGCCAGCTCTCCCGTGCGTGAGCAGTTCTTC	CASSPVREQFF	TRBJ2-1	.	.	11	TRBV18
TGTGCCAGCAGCCGCCAGGACACCAACACAGATACGCAGTATTTT	CASSRQDTNTDTQYF	TRBJ2-3	.	.	15	TRBV16
TGTGCCAGCAGTTACTTTTCGGGGGTCTACAATGAGCAGTTCTTC	CASSYFSGVYNEQFF	TRBJ2-1	.	.	15	TRBV6-5
TGTGCCAGCAGCTTAGTACTAGGTCCCACCGGGGAGCTGTTTTTT	CASSLVLGPTGELFF	TRBJ2-2	.	once	15	TRBV11-2
TGTGCCAGCAGCCAGAGGACGGGACTATCTGCATCCAATGAGCAGTTCTTC	CASSQRTGLSASNEQFF	TRBJ2-1	TRBD2	.	17	TRBV7-9
TGTGCCAGCAGTTACTTTGCGGGGGGGCTGTCCTACGAGCAGTACTTC	CASSYFAGGLSYEQYF	TRBJ2-7	TRBD2	once	16	TRBV6-5
TGTGCCTGGAGTGTAGGAGTTAGCGGGAGCGATGAGCAGTTCTTC	CAWSVGVSGSDEQFF	TRBJ2-1	TRBD2	.	15	TRBV30
TGTGCCAGCAGCTTAGTACTGCCAGTTAATTCACCCCTCCACTTT	CASSLVLPVNSPLHF	TRBJ1-6	.	.	15	TRBV11-2
TGTGCCAGCAGTTACCCATCAGGGGCCGGGGAGCTGTTTTTT	CASSYPSGAGELFF	TRBJ2-2	.	.	14	TRBV6-6
TGCGCCAGCAGCTTGGACAGGGCAGGCACCGGGGAGCTGTTTTTT	CASSLDRAGTGELFF	TRBJ2-2	.	.	15	TRBV5-1
TGTGCCAGCAGCCCCGGGACTAGCATCTTCGAGCAGTACTTC	CASSPGTSIFEQYF	TRBJ2-7	TRBD2	.	14	TRBV7-9
TGTGCCAGCAGCGTAGGAGCAGGGAGCTATCAGCCCCAGCATTTT	CASSVGAGSYQPQHF	TRBJ1-5	.	.	15	TRBV9
TGCAGCGTTTCGTCGGTCACTGAAGCTTTCTTT	CSVSSVTEAFF	TRBJ1-1	.	few	11	TRBV29-1
TGTGCCAGCAGCCCGAGGGAAATAGCTGTTGAGCAGTTCTTC	CASSPREIAVEQFF	TRBJ2-1	.	.	14	TRBV7-2
TGTGCCAGCAGGCCGAAAACCCAGGGAGGAGGCAATCAGCCCCAGCATTTT	CASRPKTQGGGNQPQHF	TRBJ1-5	.	.	17	TRBV27
TGTGCCAGCAGCCCCCGGAGGTACAATGAGCAGTTCTTC	CASSPRRYNEQFF	TRBJ2-1	.	.	13	TRBV11-2